This is a list of T cell receptor beta chains from one sample in a study of blood T cell repertoires in COVID-19. Generated by immunoSEQ multiplex PCR, the TCRdb table keeps only in-frame clones and is missing some. This sample has 70,000 to 100,000 clones, with 90% to 95% found just once. Sequencing used peripheral blood. These TCRs come from a man in his 60s with acute or convalescent COVID-19. CDR3s include the opening cysteine and the closing phenylalanine or tryptophan. D genes are given only for firm matches. Clone sizes are given selectively: once, few, many, or a class where the clone is expanded.

>TRBV6-5|TRBJ1-2|-|-
TGTGCCAGCAGCCCCTCGGGGGTGGGTGGCTACACCTTC
CASSPSGVGGYTF
>TRBV24-1|TRBJ1-2|-|-
TGTGCCACCAGTGATTTTAGGCGGGCCTATGGCTACACCTTC
CATSDFRRAYGYTF
>TRBV2|TRBJ1-6|-|-
-
CASSDWAGGSPRLTF
>TRBV23-1|TRBJ2-3|once|-
TGCGCCAGCAGTCAAGAATGCGCCCTCGAGCAACCTGATACGCAGTATTTT
CASSQECALEQPDTQYF
>TRBV14|TRBJ1-4|-|TRBD1
TGTGCCAGCAGCGAATTGAGAGGGGGCGGTGAAAAACTGTTTTTT
CASSELRGGGEKLFF
>TRBV7-2|TRBJ2-1|-|TRBD2
TGTGCCAGCAGCTTAGCTAGCGGGAGGGCCAGCAATGAGCAGTTCTTC
CASSLASGRASNEQFF
>TRBV29-1|TRBJ2-5|-|-
TGCAGCGTTTATGGACTCAAACAAGAGACCCAGTACTTC
CSVYGLKQETQYF
>TRBV19|TRBJ1-2|-|TRBD1
TGTGCCAGTAGTATATCCGGGACAGGGGCTAACTATGGCTACACCTTC
CASSISGTGANYGYTF
>TRBV6-5|TRBJ1-5|-|-
TGTGCCAGCAGTCACTACCGAGATCAGCCCCAGCATTTT
CASSHYRDQPQHF
>TRBV27|TRBJ2-1|-|TRBD2
TGTGCCAGCACCTCGTGGGCGGGAGTGGACAATGAGCAGTTCTTC
CASTSWAGVDNEQFF
>TRBV5-8|TRBJ1-1|-|-
TGTGCCAGCAGCTCCATCTCCCATAGACAGCATGAAGCTTTCTTT
CASSSISHRQHEAFF